The source of this T cell receptor (beta chain) is a study of blood T cell repertoires in COVID-19. The wider study: There were acute and convalescent COVID-19 samples, and they came from the United States, Italy and Spain. From T cells, B-cell-depleted T cells, or PBMCs came the material, which was cDNA or gDNA.

Measured with immunoSEQ multiplex PCR; TCRdb has only the in-frame clones, and not every one. The sample holds some 200,000 clones, 94% seen once. This CDR3 spans 16 amino acids. From germline, CDR1 is LNHDA and CDR2 SQIVND (reference sequence). V lost 7 bases and J lost 2; bases outside the gene matches: 11. Sequenced material: peripheral blood. The sequence was collected from a man in his thirties or forties with COVID-19, enrolled during active disease. The gene calls are TRBV19 and TRBJ2-5, with 9 bases matching TRBD1. The CDR3 sequence: CASNNRGQGHQETQYF. The CDR3 DNA sequence: TGTGCCAGTAATAACAGAGGACAGGGGCATCAAGAGACCCAGTACTTC. Combining the CDR3 with reference TRBV19 and TRBJ2-5 gives the whole variable domain DGGITQSPKYLFRKEGQNVTLSCEQNLNHDAMYWYRQDPGQGLRLIYYSQIVNDFQKGDIAEGYSVSREKKESFPLTVTSAQKNPTAFYLCASNNRGQGHQETQYFGPGTRLLVL.